The 18 T cell receptor beta chains reported below all come from one sample, sequenced in a study of PD-1 blockade in classical Hodgkin lymphoma. Using immunoSEQ multiplex PCR, the repertoire was profiled, and TCRdb retains in-frame clones only, with some absent. The sample records about 47,000 clones, nearly 90% being singletons. Time point reported: cycle 4 day 1 (C4D1), after 6 weeks of nivolumab. There was relapse after autologous stem cell transplantation in every patient, and there was variation in brentuximab vedotin exposure. Sequenced material: peripheral blood mononuclear cells (PBMCs), taken before the fourth cycle of nivolumab. Source of these receptors: a human donor with classical Hodgkin lymphoma.

The chain has TRBV6-5 and TRBJ1-3; D perhaps matches TRBD1 (5 bases). The germline CDR1 and CDR2 sequences are MNHEY and SVGAGI. V was trimmed by 7 bases and J by 0 bases, leaving 13 bases between them. This CDR3 has 15 residues. This CDR3 is CASIGHPASGNTIYF. The CDR3 nucleotides are TGTGCCAGCATAGGACATCCTGCCTCTGGAAACACCATATATTTT.

The chain couples TRBV19 to TRBJ2-3; maybe TRBD2 (5 bases). The CDR3 contains 18 residues. The germline V gene has CDR1 LNHDA and CDR2 SQIVND (reference sequence). V was cut by 6 bases and J by 4 bases, with 26 bases left in between. CDR3 protein: CASRGDPATEVISDTQYF. The CDR3 nucleotides read TGTGCCAGTAGGGGAGACCCTGCAACAGAAGTCATTTCAGATACGCAGTATTTT.

The chain joins TRBV21-1 to TRBJ2-1; the D call in the table, TRBD2, was not verified against the DNA. TRBV21-1 is a known pseudogene. This CDR3 spans 16 amino acids. This chain's CDR3 is CASSKAAGERTDEQFF. The CDR3 DNA is TGTGCCAGCAGCAAAGCAGCGGGAGAGCGGACGGATGAGCAGTTCTTC.

V and J are TRBV29-1 and TRBJ2-2; 8 bases line up with TRBD1. There are 16 residues in the CDR3. CDR1 and CDR2 from the germline V gene are SQVTM and ANQGSEA. The V and J ends lost 7 bases and 3 bases, in that order; junction bases with no gene match: 13. The chain's CDR3 is CSASLGQEGYTGELFF. Here the CDR3 DNA reads TGCAGCGCGTCGTTGGGACAGGAGGGATACACCGGGGAGCTGTTTTTT.

This sequence joins TRBV9 and TRBJ2-1; no firm D call. The CDR3 contains 13 residues. Germline V CDR1 and CDR2: SGDLS, YYNGEE. V was cut by 0 bases and J by 6 bases, with 7 bases left in between. CDR3 DNA: TGTGCCAGCAGCGTAGTTGGCAGCAATGAGCAGTTCTTC. Its protein product is CASSVVGSNEQFF.

V and J are TRBV19 and TRBJ1-1; TRBD1 might be the D (6 bases). V was clipped by 3 bases and J by 1 base, with 6 bases between them. This CDR3 contains 13 residues. Germline V gene sequence: CDR1 LNHDA, CDR2 SQIVND (reference sequence). The CDR3 DNA is TGTGCCAGTAGTATGGGGGCGAACACTGAAGCTTTCTTT. It encodes CASSMGANTEAFF.

The genes are TRBV28 and TRBJ1-2; D remains unclear. The germline V gene encodes CDR1 MDHEN and CDR2 SYDVKM. V lost 7 bases and J lost 0, with 6 bases in between. The CDR3 has 12 amino acids. The CDR3 coding sequence is TGTGCCAGCACCGAGACTAACTATGGCTACACCTTC. Translating gives CASTETNYGYTF.

This chain connects TRBV11-3 to TRBJ2-1; D remains ambiguous. The ends were cut back, 1 base at V and 5 bases at J, with 6 bases in the middle. The V gene's germline CDR1 is SGHNT and CDR2 YENEEA. CDR3 length: 13 amino acids. CDR3 nucleotide sequence: TGTGCCAGCAGCTTAGGCACCAACAATGAGCAGTTCTTC. It specifies CASSLGTNNEQFF.

This clone has more than one count but fewer than ten. The rearrangement links TRBV10-1 to TRBJ2-7; D may be TRBD2 (5 bases). V dropped 4 bases and J dropped 6 bases, with 10 bases sitting between them. CDR1 is WNHNN and CDR2 is SYGVQD in the germline V gene (reference sequence). The CDR3 contains 12 residues. The CDR3 region has the DNA TGCGCCAGCAGTGCGGGGTTTCGCGAGCAGTACTTC. Translating it yields CASSAGFREQYF.

This chain uses TRBV9 with TRBJ2-3, with D perhaps TRBD2 (6 bases). The CDR3 contains 14 residues. Deletions cut 3 bases from V and 0 bases from J, with 8 bases between. Germline V lookup: CDR1 SGDLS, CDR2 YYNGEE. CDR3 amino acids: CASSASGSTDTQYF. The CDR3 DNA reads TGTGCCAGCAGCGCGAGCGGGAGCACAGATACGCAGTATTTT.

This rearrangement joins TRBV11-3 to TRBJ2-7; 14 nucleotides align to TRBD2. After removal of 4 bases from V and 2 bases from J, the junction contained 13 bases not matched to a gene. The length of the CDR3 is 19 residues. Germline CDR1 reads SGHNT; CDR2 reads YENEEA. This chain's CDR3 is CASSSLTSGRARSTYEQYF. Written as DNA, the CDR3 is TGTGCCAGCAGCTCGTTGACTAGCGGGAGGGCCAGAAGCACCTACGAGCAGTACTTC.

The V and J genes are TRBV27 and TRBJ2-6, with D hard to call. The V gene lost 6 bases and the J gene lost 1 base, with 10 bases spanning the gap. The CDR3 sequence is 15 residues long. CDR1 is MNHEY, CDR2 SMNVEV, per germline (reference sequence). CDR3: CASSIRESGANVLTF. The CDR3 DNA reads TGTGCCAGCAGCATTAGAGAGTCTGGGGCCAACGTCCTGACTTTC. Supplemented by reference TRBV27 and TRBJ2-6, the full variable domain reads EAQVTQNPRYLITVTGKKLTVTCSQNMNHEYMSWYRQDPGLGLRQIYYSMNVEVTDKGDVPEGYKVSRKEKRNFPLILESPSPNQTSLYFCASSIRESGANVLTFGAGSRLTVL.

The chain recombines TRBV5-1 with TRBJ2-1; D may be TRBD1 or TRBD2 (5 bases each). The germline V gene encodes CDR1 SGHRS and CDR2 YFSETQ. V dropped 5 bases and J dropped 5 bases, with 14 bases sitting between them. The CDR3 runs to 14 residues. CDR3 protein: CASRLRDGDNEQFF. The DNA of the CDR3 is TGCGCCAGCAGACTCCGGGACGGGGACAATGAGCAGTTCTTC.

In this sample, this clone turned up once. This rearrangement joins TRBV9 to TRBJ2-7, with D maybe TRBD2 (5 bases). Germline loops: CDR1 SGDLS, CDR2 YYNGEE. The CDR3 totals 13 residues. V lost 0 bases and J 6 bases, leaving 10 bases between the germline ends. The CDR3 here is CASSVELAAEQYF. For the CDR3, the DNA is TGTGCCAGCAGCGTAGAGCTAGCTGCCGAGCAGTACTTC.

This clone has only a few counts. V is TRBV19 and J is TRBJ2-7; D assignment may be TRBD1 or TRBD2 (6 bases each). The germline V gene encodes CDR1 LNHDA and CDR2 SQIVND (reference sequence). The germline V and J ends were trimmed by 0 bases and 4 bases, with 16 bases remaining between them. This CDR3 contains 16 residues. DNA of the CDR3: TGTGCCAGTAGTATAGATGGAGGGGGAGCTTATTACGAGCAGTACTTC. Amino acid sequence: CASSIDGGGAYYEQYF.

J is TRBJ2-7 and V is TRBV7-2; D gene ambiguous. Germline V gene data show CDR1 as SGHTA and CDR2 as FQGNSA. The CDR3 consists of 11 residues. V lost 5 bases and J 0 bases, leaving 2 bases between the germline ends. The CDR3 bases are TGTGCCAGCAGCGTCTCCTACGAGCAGTACTTC. Its translation is CASSVSYEQYF.

In this sample, this clone turned up once. The chain recombines TRBV7-9 with TRBJ2-2; 8 bases align to TRBD1. CDR3 length: 15 residues. After removal of 2 bases from V and 3 bases from J, the junction contained 2 bases not matched to a gene. Germline CDR1 reads SEHNR; CDR2 reads FQNEAQ (reference sequence). The CDR3 nucleotides are TGTGCCAGCAGCTTACGACAGGGGTACACCGGGGAGCTGTTTTTT. Protein sequence: CASSLRQGYTGELFF.

The chain uses TRBV6-5 and TRBJ1-1, with 8 bases fitting TRBD1. The germline V gene encodes CDR1 MNHEY and CDR2 SVGAGI. With V trimmed by 6 bases and J by 4 bases, 7 bases remained unmatched. The CDR3 has 14 residues. The CDR3 coding sequence is TGTGCCAGCAGCGGCGACAGGGGAGGCACTGAAGCTTTCTTT. It specifies CASSGDRGGTEAFF.